The 20 T cell receptor beta chains listed next were all sequenced from one sample in a study of siplizumab effects on memory and regulatory T cells. Here immunoSEQ multiplex PCR was the method, and the copy in TCRdb shows in-frame clones only, minus some. Of some 100,000 clones in the sample, around 97% were seen once. Sequencing was carried out using naive CD4+ T cells sorted from blood. Every receptor here comes from a human donor in good health.

The rearrangement links TRBV7-3 to TRBJ1-1; no firm D call. Germline CDR1 is SGHTA and CDR2 is FQGTGA. The CDR3 runs to 13 residues. The germline V and J ends were trimmed by 1 base and 5 bases, with 8 bases remaining between them. CDR3 amino acids: CASSLKRETEAFF. The DNA of the CDR3 is TGTGCCAGCAGCTTAAAACGAGAAACTGAAGCTTTCTTT.

This chain connects TRBV6-6 to TRBJ1-2, with TRBD1 identical over 7 bases. CDR1 is MNHNY, CDR2 SVGAGI, per germline (reference sequence). Trimming cost V 2 bases and J 6 bases; bases outside gene matches: 9. The CDR3 is 15 residues long. The CDR3 DNA sequence: TGTGCCAGCAGTTACGACGACAGGGAGAAGGATGGCTACACCTTC. Protein sequence: CASSYDDREKDGYTF.

The chain has TRBV5-1 and TRBJ2-7, with TRBD1 matching over 7 bases. Germline CDR1 and CDR2: SGHRS and YFSETQ. This CDR3 comprises 13 residues. V lost 4 bases to trimming and J lost 2 bases; unmatched junction nucleotides: 3. The CDR3 loop reads CASSRDSPYEQYF. The CDR3 DNA reads TGCGCCAGCAGCCGGGACAGCCCCTACGAGCAGTACTTC.

This rearrangement joins TRBV6-6 to TRBJ2-6; possibly TRBD1 for D (5 bases). The V end lost 6 bases, the J end lost 0 bases, and 9 bases lay between the germline ends. In germline, CDR1 is MNHNY, CDR2 SVGAGI (reference sequence). This CDR3 has 15 amino acids. The CDR3 reads CASSEQVSGANVLTF. The CDR3 DNA sequence: TGTGCCAGCAGCGAACAGGTCTCTGGGGCCAACGTCCTGACTTTC.

This clone came up once. The genes are TRBV5-1 and TRBJ2-5; D not resolved. The V gene's germline CDR1 is SGHRS and CDR2 YFSETQ. With 0 bases removed from V and 1 base from J, the gap between germline ends came to 7 bases. The CDR3 is 14 residues long. The CDR3 bases are TGCGCCAGCAGCTTGGTCGGAAGCCAAGAGACCCAGTACTTC. Translating it yields CASSLVGSQETQYF.

This sequence joins TRBV2 and TRBJ2-1; D ambiguous. Germline V gene sequence: CDR1 SNHLY, CDR2 FYNNEI. The CDR3 is 11 amino acids. Between the trimmed V and J ends, which lost 7 bases and 10 bases, there was a span of 11 bases. The CDR3 protein is CASKRALEQFF. CDR3 DNA: TGTGCCAGCAAAAGGGCCCTCGAGCAGTTCTTC.

This chain links TRBV2 with TRBJ2-2; 8 bases match TRBD2. CDR3 length: 16 amino acids. The V gene's germline CDR1 is SNHLY and CDR2 FYNNEI. V lost 4 bases to trimming and J lost 3 bases; unmatched junction nucleotides: 7. The CDR3 sequence is CASSVLASGHTGELFF. CDR3 DNA: TGTGCCAGCAGTGTATTGGCTAGCGGGCACACCGGGGAGCTGTTTTTT.

This chain uses TRBV10-3 with TRBJ2-6; 7 nucleotides agree with TRBD1. Germline V gene lookup returns CDR1 ENHRY and CDR2 SYGVKD. This CDR3 has 18 residues. After removal of 3 bases from V and 3 bases from J, the junction contained 11 bases not matched to a gene. The CDR3 is CAISDVVQGVSGANVLTF. CDR3 DNA sequence: TGTGCCATCAGTGATGTGGTCCAGGGGGTAAGTGGGGCCAACGTCCTGACTTTC.

The V gene is TRBV10-3, the J gene TRBJ2-3; 14 bases align to TRBD2. V shed 7 bases, J shed 5 bases, and the junction held 5 bases outside the gene matches. CDR1 ENHRY and CDR2 SYGVKD come from the germline V gene. This CDR3 contains 15 residues. CDR3 nucleotide sequence: TGTGCCATCACCCGACTAGCGGGGGGGGGAGATACGCAGTATTTT. Translation: CAITRLAGGGDTQYF.

The chain has TRBV15 and TRBJ2-3; D gene ambiguous. CDR1 and CDR2 from the germline V gene are LNHNV and YYDKDF (reference sequence). The CDR3 has 15 amino acids. The V gene lost 1 base and the J gene lost 1 base, with 9 bases spanning the gap. CDR3 sequence (DNA): TGTGCCACCAGCAGAGCCCAGGAACGCACAGATACGCAGTATTTT. Translating it yields CATSRAQERTDTQYF.

As DNA, the CDR3 is TGTGCCAGCAGTGAGCTAGCCTGGGAGCAGTTCTTC. It codes for CASSELAWEQFF. V is TRBV2 and J is TRBJ2-1, with D perhaps TRBD2 (5 bases). The V gene's germline CDR1 is SNHLY and CDR2 FYNNEI. This CDR3 is built from 12 residues. V lost 3 bases and J 10 bases, leaving 10 bases between the germline ends.

The rearrangement joins TRBV18 to TRBJ1-1; D is unclear. Looked up from germline, CDR1 is KGHSH and CDR2 is LQKENI. V gave up 0 bases and J gave up 1 base, with 6 bases separating them. This CDR3 region has 14 residues. This chain's CDR3 is CASSPPMPNTEAFF. CDR3 nucleotides: TGTGCCAGCTCACCACCGATGCCGAACACTGAAGCTTTCTTT.

The chain carries TRBV5-5 and TRBJ1-5, with unresolved D. Trimming cost V 0 bases and J 3 bases, with 7 bases left between them. Germline loops: CDR1 SGHKS, CDR2 YYEKEE (reference sequence). The CDR3 runs to 14 residues. This chain's CDR3 is CASSLGGVNQPQHF. CDR3 sequence (DNA): TGTGCCAGCAGCTTGGGCGGAGTCAATCAGCCCCAGCATTTT.

V usage is TRBV28 and J usage is TRBJ2-3, with 7 bases lining up with TRBD1. Trimming took 3 bases from V and 0 from J; bases not matched to a gene: 3. The CDR3 runs to 15 residues. Germline V gene sequence: CDR1 MDHEN, CDR2 SYDVKM. Here the CDR3 reads CASSLMDRSTDTQYF. CDR3 DNA sequence: TGTGCCAGCAGTTTGATGGACAGGAGCACAGATACGCAGTATTTT.

This chain joins TRBV11-2 and TRBJ2-5, with TRBD2 identical over 14 bases. The CDR3 totals 16 residues. The V gene's germline CDR1 is SGHAT and CDR2 FQNNGV. With V trimmed by 5 bases and J by 1 base, 3 bases remained unmatched. As DNA, the CDR3 is TGTGCCAGCAGCCTAGGACTAGCGGGGGGCCAAGAGACCCAGTACTTC. Its translation: CASSLGLAGGQETQYF.

The rearrangement links TRBV5-1 to TRBJ2-3, with 15 bases identical to TRBD2. V trimming: 4 bases; J trimming: 3 bases; junction bases outside the gene matches: 3. The length of the CDR3 is 16 residues. Germline CDR1 SGHRS, CDR2 YFSETQ. The CDR3 bases are TGCGCCAGCAGCGCGGGGACTAGCGGGGGGACAGATACGCAGTATTTT. This translates into CASSAGTSGGTDTQYF.

V gene TRBV4-1 combines with J gene TRBJ2-5; possible D gene TRBD2, 6 bases. Between the trimmed V and J ends, which lost 1 base and 2 bases, there was a span of 14 bases. Per the germline V gene, CDR1 is MGHRA and CDR2 is YSYEKL. The CDR3 runs to 16 residues. The CDR3 sequence: CASSQVGAEGQETQYF. The CDR3 bases are TGCGCCAGCAGCCAAGTTGGAGCGGAGGGGCAAGAGACCCAGTACTTC.

This rearrangement joins TRBV11-3 to TRBJ2-2; TRBD1 might be the D (6 bases). The CDR3 totals 15 residues. The germline V and J ends were trimmed by 1 base and 7 bases, with 13 bases remaining between them. CDR1 and CDR2 (germline): SGHNT, YENEEA. The CDR3 sequence is CASSLGQGSSGELFF. DNA for the CDR3: TGTGCCAGCAGCTTAGGTCAGGGGAGTAGCGGGGAGCTGTTTTTT.

V is TRBV7-3 and J is TRBJ2-3; TRBD1 aligns across 8 bases. Germline V gives CDR1 SGHTA, CDR2 FQGTGA. This CDR3 spans 14 amino acids. Trimming took 8 bases from V and 1 from J; bases not matched to a gene: 5. As DNA, the CDR3 is TGTGCCAGCGGACCGGGACAGGGCACAGATACGCAGTATTTT. It translates to CASGPGQGTDTQYF. Full variable domain (outside the CDR3, taken from reference TRBV7-3 and TRBJ2-3): GAGVSQTPSNKVTEKGKYVELRCDPISGHTALYWYRQSLGQGPEFLIYFQGTGAADDSGLPNDRFFAVRPEGSVSTLKIQRTERGDSAVYLCASGPGQGTDTQYFGPGTRLTVL.

This rearrangement joins TRBV6-1 to TRBJ1-3, with a weak D call TRBD1 (5 bases). This CDR3 comprises 15 residues. V shed 3 bases and J shed 4 bases, with 13 bases lying between them. Looked up from germline, CDR1 is MNHNS and CDR2 is SASEGT. The CDR3 DNA reads as TGTGCCAGCAGTGATGTTATGCCAGGGGGAAACACCATATATTTT. Translation gives CASSDVMPGGNTIYF.